The sequence of this T cell receptor (beta chain) was determined in a study of T cell changes during pregnancy in multiple sclerosis. Sequencing used immunoSEQ multiplex PCR; TCRdb keeps in-frame clones, though not all of them. Among approximately 58,000 clones listed, about 90% were seen once. The CDR3 has 12 amino acids. In germline, CDR1 is MNHEY, CDR2 SVGAGI. V was trimmed by 2 bases and J by 5 bases, leaving 6 bases between them. Sample: peripheral blood, taken in the second trimester of pregnancy. The clonotype comes from a female donor in good health, enrolled as a control in a pregnancy study. The gene calls are TRBV6-5 and TRBJ1-2, with a tentative D call TRBD1 (5 bases). CDR3 DNA: TGTGCCAGCAGTTACGGGGGGTATGGCTACACCTTC. It translates to CASSYGGYGYTF.